This T cell receptor (beta chain) was observed in a study of blood T cell repertoires in COVID-19. Study details: Donors in the United States, Italy and Spain gave samples during acute or convalescent COVID-19. From T cells, B-cell-depleted T cells, or PBMCs came the material, which was cDNA or gDNA.

Per the authors' pipeline: Reference gene primer amplification gave nucleated cell count estimates. Sequencing was performed with immunoSEQ multiplex PCR; in TCRdb, only in-frame clones are kept and a portion is missing. From that table come the V and J calls and clone size; the DNA was used to work out D and trimming. The sample records 200,000 to 250,000 clones, approximately 80% being singletons. This TCR was recovered from a woman between 45 and 65 years old with acute or convalescent COVID-19. Material for sequencing was peripheral blood.

As DNA, the CDR3 is TGTGCCAGCAGCGTAGTTTCAACAGACCCCTATAATTCACCCCTCCACTTT. It yields the protein CASSVVSTDPYNSPLHF. V and J are TRBV9 and TRBJ1-6; D gene ambiguous. The CDR3 is made up of 17 amino acids. Germline V gene data show CDR1 as SGDLS and CDR2 as YYNGEE. Trimming stripped 0 bases from V and 2 bases from J, with 12 bases between. The variable domain in full, completed from reference TRBV9 and TRBJ1-6, reads DSGVTQTPKHLITATGQRVTLRCSPRSGDLSVYWYQQSLDQGLQFLIQYYNGEERAKGNILERFSAQQFPDLHSELNLSSLELGDSALYFCASSVVSTDPYNSPLHFGNGTRLTVT.